What follows are 18 T cell receptor beta chains derived from one specimen sequenced in a study of blood T cell repertoires in COVID-19. Assay: immunoSEQ multiplex PCR; the TCRdb copy retains only in-frame clones and omits some. Among 55,000 to 65,000 clones listed, over 75% were seen once. The sample consisted of peripheral blood. These receptors were collected from a man aged 55-75 years with COVID-19, enrolled during active disease.

The chain employs TRBV18 and TRBJ2-7; tentative D call: TRBD1 (5 bases). Trimming shortened V by 4 bases and J by 3 bases, and 10 bases separated the two germline ends. Per germline, CDR1 KGHSH and CDR2 LQKENI. There are 13 residues in the CDR3. CDR3 DNA sequence: TGTGCCAGCTCACAGGGGAATAGCTACGAGCAGTACTTC. It translates to CASSQGNSYEQYF.

This clone came up a few times. The chain is built from TRBV9 and TRBJ2-5; 7 bases agree with TRBD2. Germline CDR1 reads SGDLS; CDR2 reads YYNGEE. After removal of 3 bases from V and 0 bases from J, the junction contained 2 bases not matched to a gene. This CDR3 comprises 14 residues. CDR3 DNA sequence: TGTGCCAGCAGCGGCGGGACTAACCAAGAGACCCAGTACTTC. Its protein is CASSGGTNQETQYF. The variable domain in full, completed from reference TRBV9 and TRBJ2-5, reads DSGVTQTPKHLITATGQRVTLRCSPRSGDLSVYWYQQSLDQGLQFLIQYYNGEERAKGNILERFSAQQFPDLHSELNLSSLELGDSALYFCASSGGTNQETQYFGPGTRLLVL.

The chain has TRBV5-1 and TRBJ2-1; D may be TRBD2 (6 bases). Germline CDR1 is SGHRS and CDR2 is YFSETQ. Between the trimmed V and J ends, which lost 2 bases and 5 bases, there was a span of 14 bases. This CDR3 has 15 residues. The CDR3 DNA follows: TGCGCCAGCAGCTTTTTGCGGGATGCTAACAATGAGCAGTTCTTC. It encodes CASSFLRDANNEQFF.

The chain is built from TRBV7-3 and TRBJ2-1; 12 bases are a match to TRBD2. This CDR3 has 15 residues. V gave up 4 bases and J gave up 6 bases; unmatched junction bases: 4. Germline CDR1 SGHTA, CDR2 FQGTGA. The CDR3 DNA reads as TGTGCCAGCAGCTCCGGGACTAGCGGGCGCAATGAGCAGTTCTTC. Translating gives CASSSGTSGRNEQFF.

This rearrangement joins TRBV4-1 to TRBJ2-7; 8 bases align to TRBD1. Germline V gene sequence: CDR1 MGHRA, CDR2 YSYEKL. The CDR3 has 15 residues. The V and J ends lost 2 bases and 1 base, in that order; junction bases with no gene match: 4. DNA for the CDR3: TGCGCCAGCAGCCAACCAGGGGGCGTATCCTACGAGCAGTACTTC. Its protein product is CASSQPGGVSYEQYF.

The chain couples TRBV9 to TRBJ2-3; D remains ambiguous. The germline gives CDR1 SGDLS, CDR2 YYNGEE. Trimming cost V 3 bases and J 0 bases, with 8 bases left between them. This CDR3 has 14 amino acids. CDR3 in amino acids: CASSGYSSTDTQYF. The CDR3 bases are TGTGCCAGCAGCGGGTACTCTAGCACAGATACGCAGTATTTT.

Here the CDR3 DNA reads TGTGCCATCAGTGAAGGTTCCGGAGCCCTGAGGGCCTACGAGCAGTACTTC. Translation: CAISEGSGALRAYEQYF. This chain uses TRBV10-3 with TRBJ2-7, with a possible D match to TRBD2 (5 bases). V was shortened by 3 bases and J by 2 bases, with 20 bases between the two germline ends. The CDR3 length is 17 residues. Germline assignment: CDR1 ENHRY and CDR2 SYGVKD.

The sample holds one count of this clone. This chain links TRBV3-1 (or the pseudogene TRBV3-2) with TRBJ1-3; the D gene is possibly TRBD1 (6 bases). Trimming shortened V by 6 bases and J by 5 bases, and 23 bases separated the two germline ends. Germline assignment: CDR1 LGHDT and CDR2 YNNKEL (reference sequence). The CDR3 runs to 17 residues. CDR3 coding DNA: TGTGCCAGCAGGGCCCACCGGGGGGCGGTTGAACGAAACACCATATATTTT. It is translated as CASRAHRGAVERNTIYF.

The chain has TRBV29-1 and TRBJ1-1; 7 nucleotides line up with TRBD1. Trimming took 6 bases from V and 1 from J; bases not matched to a gene: 5. The CDR3 sequence is 13 residues long. Looked up from germline, CDR1 is SQVTM and CDR2 is ANQGSEA. This CDR3 is CSVTGWENTEAFF. The CDR3 DNA sequence: TGCAGCGTGACAGGGTGGGAGAACACTGAAGCTTTCTTT. Based on the CDR3 plus reference TRBV29-1 and TRBJ1-1, the full variable domain is SAVISQKPSRDICQRGTSLTIQCQVDSQVTMMFWYRQQPGQSLTLIATANQGSEATYESGFVIDKFPISRPNLTFSTLTVSNMSPEDSSIYLCSVTGWENTEAFFGQGTRLTVV.

The genes are TRBV19 and TRBJ2-5, with D possibly TRBD2 on 6 matching bases. The V gene lost 6 bases and the J gene lost 5 bases, with 16 bases spanning the gap. The CDR3 runs to 14 residues. The germline CDR1 and CDR2 sequences are LNHDA and SQIVND (reference sequence). Here the CDR3 DNA reads TGTGCCAGTAGCCCACGGTCGGGGAGGGAGACCCAGTACTTC. Translating gives CASSPRSGRETQYF.

The rearrangement uses TRBV5-1 and TRBJ1-2; D unclear. Trimming stripped 4 bases from V and 2 bases from J, with 12 bases between. CDR3 length equals 14 residues. The V gene's germline CDR1 is SGHRS and CDR2 YFSETQ. The CDR3 DNA is TGCGCCAGCAGCCCTATCCCCGGGAACTATGGCTACACCTTC. This gives the protein CASSPIPGNYGYTF.

V usage is TRBV29-1 and J usage is TRBJ1-1; 9 bases line up with TRBD1. The CDR3 consists of 14 residues. Germline assignment: CDR1 SQVTM and CDR2 ANQGSEA. V trimming: 4 bases; J trimming: 3 bases; junction bases outside the gene matches: 6. The CDR3 nucleotides read TGCAGCGTTGGAGGGACAGGGAGGCACACTGAAGCTTTCTTT. Residues: CSVGGTGRHTEAFF.

The chain employs TRBV18 and TRBJ2-3; 8 bases agree with TRBD2. Trimming cost V 0 bases and J 3 bases; bases outside gene matches: 5. Germline assignment: CDR1 KGHSH and CDR2 LQKENI. The CDR3 has 16 amino acids. CDR3 coding DNA: TGTGCCAGCTCACCACCGACGGGAGGGCGAACAGATACGCAGTATTTT. Translation: CASSPPTGGRTDTQYF. The full variable domain, its missing parts supplied by reference TRBV18 and TRBJ2-3, is NAGVMQNPRHLVRRRGQEARLRCSPMKGHSHVYWYRQLPEEGLKFMVYLQKENIIDESGMPKERFSAEFPKEGPSILRIQQVVRGDSAAYFCASSPPTGGRTDTQYFGPGTRLTVL.

The CDR3 DNA follows: TGTGCCAGCAGCTTTTCCGTCCTCCAAGAGACCCAGTACTTC. It yields the protein CASSFSVLQETQYF. The rearrangement links TRBV7-9 to TRBJ2-5; D gene unclear. CDR3 length: 14 residues. Per germline, CDR1 SEHNR and CDR2 FQNEAQ (reference sequence). V dropped 3 bases and J dropped 1 base, with 9 bases sitting between them.

The chain couples TRBV11-2 to TRBJ2-7; maybe TRBD1 (6 bases). The CDR3 extends over 15 amino acids. CDR1 and CDR2 (germline): SGHAT, FQNNGV. V was cut by 8 bases and J by 2 bases, with 19 bases left in between. The CDR3 region is CASRRTAAATYEQYF. In DNA form, the CDR3 reads TGTGCCAGCCGCCGGACAGCGGCCGCCACCTACGAGCAGTACTTC.

Comments on this clone: At one boundary the junction diverges from the germline segment, which might be a read error. The chain recombines TRBV4-3 with TRBJ2-7; 7 bases align to TRBD2. This CDR3 has 16 amino acids. Per germline, CDR1 LGHNA and CDR2 YSLEER. CDR3 sequence reads: CAGSQDVASGDYEQYF. The CDR3 nucleotides are TGCGCCGGCAGCCAAGATGTAGCTAGCGGAGACTACGAGCAGTACTTC.

The V gene is TRBV18, the J gene TRBJ2-7, with D possibly being TRBD2 (5 bases). Trimming stripped 2 bases from V and 3 bases from J, with 11 bases between. Germline loops: CDR1 KGHSH, CDR2 LQKENI. CDR3 length: 14 amino acids. CDR3 bases: TGTGCCAGCTCACCAGCTAGCCGGTACTACGAGCAGTACTTC. As protein: CASSPASRYYEQYF.

A few counts support this clone. The chain employs TRBV6-5 and TRBJ2-2, with D unresolved. This CDR3 is 16 amino acids long. V was shortened by 0 bases and J by 1 base, with 9 bases between the two germline ends. Germline V gene lookup returns CDR1 MNHEY and CDR2 SVGAGI. CDR3 protein: CASSYSPQMNTGELFF. In nucleotides, the CDR3 is TGTGCCAGCAGTTACTCCCCCCAGATGAACACCGGGGAGCTGTTTTTT.